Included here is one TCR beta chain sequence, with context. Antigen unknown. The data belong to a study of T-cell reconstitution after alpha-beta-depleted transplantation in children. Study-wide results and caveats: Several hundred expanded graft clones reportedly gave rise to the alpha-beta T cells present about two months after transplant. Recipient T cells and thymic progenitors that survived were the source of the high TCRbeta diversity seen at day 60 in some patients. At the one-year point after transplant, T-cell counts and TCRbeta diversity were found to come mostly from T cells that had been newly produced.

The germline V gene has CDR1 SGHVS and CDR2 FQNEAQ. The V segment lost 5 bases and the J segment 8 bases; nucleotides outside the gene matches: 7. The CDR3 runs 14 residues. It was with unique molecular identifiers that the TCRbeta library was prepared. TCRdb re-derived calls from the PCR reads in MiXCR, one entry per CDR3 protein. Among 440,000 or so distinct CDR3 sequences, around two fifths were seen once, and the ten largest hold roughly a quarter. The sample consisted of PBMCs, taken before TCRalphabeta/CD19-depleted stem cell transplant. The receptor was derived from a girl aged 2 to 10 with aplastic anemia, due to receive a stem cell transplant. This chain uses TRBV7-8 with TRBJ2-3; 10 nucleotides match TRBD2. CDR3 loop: CASSASGGAGTQYF. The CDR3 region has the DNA TGTGCCAGCAGCGCCAGCGGGGGGGCCGGTACGCAGTATTTT.